Below are 17 T cell receptor beta chains sequenced from a single sample in a study of T cell responses to AZD1222 COVID-19 vaccine (dated by TCRdb to about 2021). The library came from the immunoSEQ multiplex PCR assay. Imported from immuneACCESS, the table was reduced by TCRdb to in-frame sequences with V and J called. These copies leave out some clones; in studies compared against another copy, an unresolved V gene accounts for under half, and the cause of the remainder is not known. A total of 180,000 or so clones appear in this sample, 94% of them only once. Clones ranked in the top ten supply approximately 0.6% of the sample. Explained via the paper, the time point label denotes: baseline before first vaccination. The source was peripheral blood, collected on day 0 of AZD1222 vaccination. The receptors shown here come from an adult in good health.

This chain links TRBV6-5 with TRBJ1-1; D remains unclear. The CDR3 consists of 14 residues. The V gene's germline CDR1 is MNHEY and CDR2 SVGAGI. The V gene lost 2 bases and the J gene lost 10 bases, with 17 bases spanning the gap. CDR3 sequence reads: CASSYRSWEARAFF. Here the CDR3 DNA reads TGTGCCAGCAGTTACCGGTCCTGGGAGGCGCGAGCTTTCTTT.

The V and J genes are TRBV5-1 and TRBJ2-2; D possibly corresponds to TRBD2 (6 bases). CDR1 and CDR2 from the germline V gene are SGHRS and YFSETQ. The CDR3 has 15 residues. With 4 bases removed from V and 1 base from J, the gap between germline ends came to 11 bases. CDR3 nucleotides: TGCGCCAGCAGCCTGGAGGGGAGGAACACCGGGGAGCTGTTTTTT. Protein product: CASSLEGRNTGELFF.

This clone has more than one count but fewer than ten. The rearrangement uses TRBV15 and TRBJ2-7, with 10 bases aligning to TRBD1. Germline-derived CDR1 and CDR2 are LNHNV and YYDKDF (reference sequence). The CDR3 extends over 15 amino acids. The J segment lost 6 bases and the V segment lost 0 bases, leaving 5 bases of the junction unmatched. The CDR3 spells CATSREGTGAAEQYF. CDR3 nucleotide sequence: TGTGCCACCAGCAGAGAAGGGACAGGGGCTGCCGAGCAGTACTTC.

Notes on this clone: One end of the junction fails to match germline, which may point to a read error. The chain carries TRBV5-1 and TRBJ2-2; D is undetermined. This CDR3 contains 14 residues. Germline CDR1 and CDR2: SGHRS and YFSETQ. CDR3 nucleotide sequence: TGCGCCAACAGCCCCGGTTCGAACACCGGGGAGCTGTTTTTT. Its protein product is CANSPGSNTGELFF.

The rearrangement uses TRBV15 and TRBJ2-1, with 7 positions matching TRBD2. CDR1 and CDR2 (germline): LNHNV, YYDKDF (reference sequence). The CDR3 sequence is 16 residues long. Unmatched junction bases numbered 10, after V lost 1 base and J lost 7 bases. The CDR3 coding sequence is TGTGCCACCAGCAGAGGTCGGGGCGGGAGAGGGAATGAGCAGTTCTTC. This encodes CATSRGRGGRGNEQFF.

This chain joins TRBV7-6 and TRBJ2-7; 7 bases agree with TRBD2. Germline-derived CDR1 and CDR2 are SGHVS and FNYEAQ. V shed 1 base, J shed 2 bases, and the junction held 5 bases outside the gene matches. The CDR3 totals 15 residues. CDR3 coding DNA: TGTGCCAGCAGCTTAGGGCGGGAGAGCACCTACGAGCAGTACTTC. It yields the protein CASSLGRESTYEQYF.

The chain employs TRBV7-9 and TRBJ1-4; maybe TRBD1 (6 bases). CDR1 and CDR2 from the germline V gene are SEHNR and FQNEAQ (reference sequence). The V end lost 4 bases, the J end lost 3 bases, and 15 bases lay between the germline ends. The CDR3 totals 16 residues. The CDR3 protein is CASSYPRGQPNEKLFF. The DNA of the CDR3 is TGTGCCAGCAGCTATCCGCGAGGACAGCCTAATGAAAAACTGTTTTTT.

Here the CDR3 reads CATGQSSSREQYF. Here the CDR3 DNA reads TGTGCCACCGGACAGAGCTCTTCTCGGGAGCAGTACTTC. The chain carries TRBV2 and TRBJ2-7, with a tentative D call TRBD1 (6 bases). The CDR3 runs 13 residues. Trimming took off 10 bases at V and 7 bases at J, with 20 bases between the two ends. Germline assignment: CDR1 SNHLY and CDR2 FYNNEI.

V is TRBV30 and J is TRBJ1-4; tentative D call: TRBD1 (5 bases). The CDR3 runs 12 residues. V lost 0 bases and J lost 11, with 10 bases in between. Germline lookup yields CDR1 GTSNPN and CDR2 SVGIG (reference sequence). Written as DNA, the CDR3 is TGTGCCTGGAGTGTTGGGGGTGGGAAACTGTTTTTT. It yields the protein CAWSVGGGKLFF. Looking up the rest from reference TRBV30 and TRBJ1-4 gives the full variable domain: SQTIHQWPATLVQPVGSPLSLECTVEGTSNPNLYWYRQAAGRGLQLLFYSVGIGQISSEVPQNLSASRPQDRQFILSSKKLLLSDSGFYLCAWSVGGGKLFFGSGTQLSVL.

This rearrangement joins TRBV25-1 to TRBJ1-2, with unresolved D. V was shortened by 4 bases and J by 4 bases, with 7 bases between the two germline ends. From germline, CDR1 is MGHDK and CDR2 SYGVNS. This CDR3 is 12 amino acids long. The CDR3 DNA reads as TGTGCCAGCAGTGCAACGAGCTATGGCTACACCTTC. It codes for CASSATSYGYTF.

The chain joins TRBV18 to TRBJ1-5; no clear D. Germline loops: CDR1 KGHSH, CDR2 LQKENI. Between the trimmed V and J ends, which lost 2 bases and 6 bases, there was a span of 5 bases. The CDR3 consists of 12 residues. The chain's CDR3 is CASSPAGQPQHF. The CDR3 DNA reads as TGTGCCAGCTCACCAGCAGGTCAGCCCCAGCATTTT.

The chain uses TRBV28 and TRBJ1-1; perhaps TRBD1 as D (5 bases). Germline assignment: CDR1 MDHEN and CDR2 SYDVKM. V lost 0 bases, J lost 3 bases, and 5 bases lay in between. The CDR3 has 13 residues. The DNA of the CDR3 is TGTGCCAGCAGTTTATGGGGGGACACTGAAGCTTTCTTT. Encoded protein: CASSLWGDTEAFF.

The chain carries TRBV5-1 and TRBJ1-1; D is uncertain. CDR3 size: 14 residues. Germline CDR1 reads SGHRS; CDR2 reads YFSETQ. Between the trimmed V and J ends, which lost 0 bases and 0 bases, there was a span of 6 bases. Written as DNA, the CDR3 is TGCGCCAGCAGCTTGGGAACCATGAACACTGAAGCTTTCTTT. Protein product: CASSLGTMNTEAFF.

The chain carries TRBV11-2 and TRBJ2-2; the D gene is possibly TRBD2 (6 bases). Trimming stripped 1 base from V and 6 bases from J, with 15 bases between. Germline V lookup: CDR1 SGHAT, CDR2 FQNNGV. The CDR3 is 16 amino acids. The DNA of the CDR3 is TGTGCCAGCAGCTTAGGGTACGGGAGCCCCGCCGGGGAGCTGTTTTTT. This codes for CASSLGYGSPAGELFF.

CDR3 sequence (DNA): TGCAGCGCCACCCGAGGCATTCCCACTGAAGCTTTCTTT. Protein product: CSATRGIPTEAFF. The chain has TRBV29-1 and TRBJ1-1, with unresolved D. The CDR3 sequence is 13 residues long. The ends were cut back, 7 bases at V and 4 bases at J, with 16 bases in the middle. CDR1 is SQVTM and CDR2 is ANQGSEA in the germline V gene.

The chain carries TRBV15 and TRBJ1-1; 9 nucleotides line up with TRBD1. The V and J ends lost 3 bases and 4 bases, in that order; junction bases with no gene match: 6. The CDR3 length is 15 residues. CDR1 and CDR2 (germline): LNHNV, YYDKDF (reference sequence). The CDR3 DNA sequence: TGTGCCACCAGCAGGGACAGGGGCCAGGCCACTGAAGCTTTCTTT. Translated: CATSRDRGQATEAFF. The complete variable domain, with remaining parts taken from reference TRBV15 and TRBJ1-1, reads DAMVIQNPRYQVTQFGKPVTLSCSQTLNHNVMYWYQQKSSQAPKLLFHYYDKDFNNEADTPDNFQSRRPNTSFCFLDIRSPGLGDTAMYLCATSRDRGQATEAFFGQGTRLTVV.

The J gene is TRBJ2-7, the V gene TRBV29-1; perhaps D is TRBD1 or TRBD2 (5 bases each). The CDR3 sequence is 12 residues long. CDR1 SQVTM and CDR2 ANQGSEA come from the germline V gene. V was pared by 8 bases and J by 0 bases, with 11 bases between. In DNA, the CDR3 is TGCAGCACCCGGGGCCCCTCCTACGAGCAGTACTTC. Protein product: CSTRGPSYEQYF.